This is a list of T cell receptor beta chains from one sample in a study of T cells in Graves' hyperthyroidism and ophthalmopathy. TCRdb redid the calling of the multiplex PCR reads with MiXCR, one entry per CDR3 protein. The profile covers a few hundred thousand distinct CDR3 sequences, with 15% to 18% appearing a single time and less than 9.5% taken by the ten largest. Material: blood. The receptor set was obtained from a woman aged 30 to 39 with Graves' hyperthyroidism. Each CDR3 is given without its conserved first and last residue.

>TRBJ1-1|TRBV4-1
ASSQGVFTEAF
>TRBJ1-5|TRBV18
ASSTNRALGNQPQH
>TRBJ1-1|TRBV28
ATQGQLGTEAF
>TRBJ2-1|TRBV3-1
ASSHLAGGRDEQF
>TRBJ2-1|TRBV4-1
ASSHLAGVNEQF
>TRBJ1-1|TRBV10-3
AISESGQTKGGAF
>TRBJ2-2|TRBV10-3
AVRGGDANTGELF
>TRBJ2-1|TRBV11-3
ASGVGSYNEQF
>TRBJ2-7|TRBV11-2
ASSLGPTFYEQY
>TRBJ2-1|TRBV28
ATTPATGVLNEQF
>TRBJ2-1|TRBV5-1
ASSLGPGLNNEQF
>TRBJ2-3|TRBV6-2/TRBV6-3
ASISSGAVTDTQY
>TRBJ2-7|TRBV5-1
ASSLGLRDRASYEQY
>TRBJ2-3|TRBV20-1
SARDYVRGTDTQY
>TRBJ2-1|TRBV28
ASSLSLAPPLEQF
>TRBJ1-6|TRBV5-1
ASSSTRDSPLH